The T cell receptor (beta chain) under discussion was sequenced for a study of blood T cells in healthy people across ages (dated by TCRdb to between 2015 and 2016). Concerning the study at large: Template switching captured roughly one uniquely barcoded TCR beta cDNA molecule per two T cells in model experiments. Age-related changes in TCR beta repertoire diversity were measured in the study by deep sequencing normalized with unique cDNA molecular identifiers. The donors were split into four age groups: young (average approximately 16 years), middle-aged (around 40), aged (over 55) and long-lived (about 82). To avoid experimental bias, donors of different ages were randomly spread across the sequencing lanes. For two donors (one aged 18 to 29 and one aged 80 or older), the study analyzed two additional independent replicas of 1 million unique cDNA reads from the same blood draw.

Library prep was done by 5' RACE. TCRdb records Illumina HiSeq 2500 as the sequencer. The second PCR ran for roughly 6 to 11 cycles and used a J-beta primer mix along with a sample-barcoded 5' primer. Each TCR beta cDNA molecule received a unique molecular identifier from a template-switch 5' adaptor carrying 12 random nucleotides. Each sample yielded at least 3 million CDR3-containing paired-end reads. All of the RNA was converted into first-strand cDNA using the Mint cDNA synthesis kit, with a TRBC-specific oligonucleotide serving as the primer. All cDNA was treated with uracil-DNA glycosylase and then went through a first 18-cycle PCR with the universal primers M1SS and BC2_uni_R. In the authors' own workflow: Normalization of each sample was performed by random selection of 1 million high-quality reads, each carrying a distinct molecular identifier. Reads with shared molecular identifiers were discarded instead of being binned into consensus sequences. MiTCR, with a Q25 quality threshold and the strictest error-elimination algorithm, was used for CDR3 identification, clonotype clustering and error correction. A nonparametric unseen species model with Euler transformation was used to estimate a lower bound on total TCR beta diversity. TCRdb reworked the public reads: Q25 trimming with fastp, MiXCR clone assembly, productive beta chains retained. CDR3 protein duplicates are merged, each entry listing the most common genes and DNA. The V and J calls reflect TCRdb's pipeline rather than the authors' work. Counted in this sample were just over 1 million distinct CDR3 sequences; more than 40% of them appeared once. The biggest ten clones account for approximately 19% of the sample.

A single count supports this clonotype. Its recognized antigen is unknown. Base qualities are not at hand, and no much larger clone is one base apart. Systemically healthy Caucasian individuals from Russia, approximately 39 in total and aged about 6 to 95 years, were included as donors. Around 10 milliliters of peripheral blood were collected from each donor into EDTA-treated Vacutainer tubes. Ficoll-Paque density-gradient centrifugation was used to isolate PBMCs, with at least 7 million obtained per sample. Trizol reagent was used to extract total RNA from the PBMCs, yielding at least 6 micrograms per sample. For every donor, an aliquot of PBMCs went through flow cytometry to measure the percentages of naive CD45RAhigh/CD27high T cells. Study-wide findings and limitations: Compared with the aged group, more naive CD4+ T cells, fewer expanded clones and increased TCR diversity were shown by the long-lived group, suggesting age selection. Donor CMV infection status was unknown, potentially confounding age-related changes in expanded clonotypes. Conclusive comparison of naive and antigen-experienced compartments was prevented by the profiling of bulk unsorted PBMCs. Total diversity estimates from one million sequenced T cells were considered lower bounds and underestimates. As age increased, observed TCR beta diversity per million T cells dropped in a roughly linear way, and a significant reduction was already evident by age about 40. The percentage of naive T cells measured by flow cytometry correlated strongly with observed TCR beta diversity.

Trimming takes 0 bases from V and 8 bases from J, and the germline ends sit 8 bases apart. The CDR3 holds 12 amino acids from the cysteine to the phenylalanine. Of the read, only the CDR3 DNA is kept; its 36 bases are in frame from base 1. The germline V gene (reference sequence) gives CDR1 as LNHNV and CDR2 as YYDKDF. The sample was blood. The sequence was obtained from a woman aged 55-69 years in good health. The receptor chain draws on TRBV15 and TRBJ2-7; the D gene identity is not certain. The sequence in DNA is TGTGCCACCAGCAGAGATTTTATCAAGCAGTACTTC. It is translated as CATSRDFIKQYF. The CDR3 plus the reference TRBV15 and TRBJ2-7 genes for the other parts give the full variable domain: DAMVIQNPRYQVTQFGKPVTLSCSQTLNHNVMYWYQQKSSQAPKLLFHYYDKDFNNEADTPDNFQSRRPNTSFCFLDIRSPGLGDTAMYLCATSRDFIKQYFGPGTRLTVT.